The rows below give T cell receptor beta chains drawn from one sample of a study of neurological immune-mediated disorders. TCRdb reprocessed the 5' RACE reads with MiXCR, giving one entry per CDR3 protein. Of 50,000 to 80,000 distinct CDR3 sequences listed, almost 3.5% are singletons. The material sequenced was PBMCs. These receptors were obtained from a man aged 40-50 years with multiple sclerosis. Each CDR3 is given with its conserved first and last residue. A D gene is named only where the DNA matches it firmly. Size is stated for part of the rows, as once, few or many counts, or as a class when the clone is expanded.

D	size	V	J	DNA	CDR3
-	many	TRBV14	TRBJ2-7	TGTGCCAGCAGCCAGGCCGGGAACGACGAGCAGTACTTC	CASSQAGNDEQYF
TRBD1	many	TRBV29-1	TRBJ2-7	TGCAGCGTTGAAGCTCCGACAGGGAAGTACGAGCAGTACTTC	CSVEAPTGKYEQYF
-	medium-sized	TRBV24-1	TRBJ2-1	TGTGCCACCAGTGAAGCTGGCAGGGGATCCTACAATGAGCAGTTCTTC	CATSEAGRGSYNEQFF
TRBD2	many	TRBV10-3	TRBJ2-7	TGTGCCATCAGTGAGAGGCAGGGGATGGGTAGCGGGACCCGGAGCTACGAGCAGTACTTC	CAISERQGMGSGTRSYEQYF
-	few	TRBV5-1	TRBJ2-7	TGCGCCAGCAGCTTGGGATCGCTAGCAAACTACGAGCAGTACTTC	CASSLGSLANYEQYF
TRBD1	many	TRBV7-6	TRBJ2-7	TGTGCCAGCAGCTTAGGGACAGGGCCCCCTTACGAGCAGTACTTC	CASSLGTGPPYEQYF
TRBD1	many	TRBV7-9	TRBJ2-1	TGTGCCAGCAGCTTGTTGACAGGGGCCTTCTACAATGAGCAGTTCTTC	CASSLLTGAFYNEQFF
-	many	TRBV6-6	TRBJ1-4	TGTGCCAGCAGCCCCGGGTCTCATGGTGATGAAAAACTGTTTTTT	CASSPGSHGDEKLFF
TRBD1	many	TRBV12-3/TRBV12-4	TRBJ1-5	TGTGCCAGCAGTCTCGTGGACAGGGGCGATCAGCCCCAGCATTTT	CASSLVDRGDQPQHF
-	many	TRBV29-1	TRBJ2-1	TGCAGCGTTGAAGAGTACAATGAGCAGTTCTTC	CSVEEYNEQFF
TRBD1	many	TRBV20-1	TRBJ1-5	TGCAGTGCAAAGGACAGGAAAAGCAATCAGCCCCAGCATTTT	CSAKDRKSNQPQHF
TRBD2	many	TRBV7-2	TRBJ2-7	TGTGCCAGCAGCCCCCCCAACGGGAGGGTCTCCTACGAGCAGTACTTC	CASSPPNGRVSYEQYF
-	many	TRBV5-1	TRBJ2-5	TGCGCCAGCAGCCCCGCCAGCGAGGGGGAGACCCAGTACTTC	CASSPASEGETQYF
TRBD2	few	TRBV18	TRBJ2-3	TGTGCCAGCTCACCACCCAACCTAGCGGGGAGGGCAGATACGCAGTATTTT	CASSPPNLAGRADTQYF
TRBD1	many	TRBV5-1	TRBJ2-7	TGCGCCAGCTCTTTTGGGCAGGGGGTCTACGAGCAGTACTTC	CASSFGQGVYEQYF
-	many	TRBV2	TRBJ1-5	TGTGCCAGCAGTGAAGCCATTTGGGAGCCCCAGCATTTT	CASSEAIWEPQHF
-	many	TRBV20-1	TRBJ1-2	TGCAGTGCTAGAGATGTAGGGGTCAGTGGCTACACCTTC	CSARDVGVSGYTF
-	many	TRBV29-1	TRBJ2-6	TGCAGCGTTGAAGATCGACAGTGGGGGGCTGGGGCCAACGTCCTGACTTTC	CSVEDRQWGAGANVLTF
TRBD2	few	TRBV12-3/TRBV12-4	TRBJ2-1	TGTGCCAGCATAGAAAGCGGGGGGTCCTACAATGAGCAGTTCTTC	CASIESGGSYNEQFF
-	many	TRBV29-1	TRBJ2-7	TGCAGCGCTGGCGGGGAAAAGGGGGATCCCTACGAGCAGTACTTC	CSAGGEKGDPYEQYF
-	many	TRBV24-1	TRBJ1-2	TGTGCCACCAGTGGCACAGACTATGGCTACACCTTC	CATSGTDYGYTF
-	many	TRBV4-2	TRBJ1-2	TGTGCCAGCAGCCAAGAAAAGGCAGGGGCCTATGGCTACACCTTC	CASSQEKAGAYGYTF
-	many	TRBV6-5	TRBJ2-5	TGTGCCAGCAGTTACCTTCAGGGGCAGGAGACCCAGTACTTC	CASSYLQGQETQYF
TRBD1	many	TRBV5-5	TRBJ1-4	TGTGCCAGCAGCTTGATCGACAGGGGGAATGAAAAACTGTTTTTT	CASSLIDRGNEKLFF
TRBD1	many	TRBV2	TRBJ2-1	TGTGCCACCCCCCCAGGGGGTGACTACAATGAGCAGTTCTTC	CATPPGGDYNEQFF
-	many	TRBV11-2	TRBJ2-3	TGTGCCAGCAGCTCCTTGGCAGGGTTCACAGATACGCAGTATTTT	CASSSLAGFTDTQYF
-	-	TRBV5-6	TRBJ2-7	TGTGCCAGCAGCCCGGACAGATGGGACGAGCAGTACTTC	CASSPDRWDEQYF
-	many	TRBV27	TRBJ1-2	TGTGCCAGCAGCCCCCGGAACCTCTATGGCTACACCTTC	CASSPRNLYGYTF
-	many	TRBV7-9	TRBJ1-5	TGTGCCAGCAGCCCAGCCCTAGGGGAGCCCCAGCATTTT	CASSPALGEPQHF
-	many	TRBV7-9	TRBJ1-2	TGTGCCAGCACCCTACAGGGAAGGGGCTATGGCTACACCTTC	CASTLQGRGYGYTF
-	many	TRBV5-1	TRBJ2-7	TGCGCCAGCAGCCCCCAGGGACCCCCCTACGAGCAGTACTTC	CASSPQGPPYEQYF
-	many	TRBV11-2	TRBJ2-7	TGTGCCAGCAGCACCTTAAGGGGGGCGAGGCTCGAGCAGTACTTC	CASSTLRGARLEQYF
-	medium-sized	TRBV5-1	TRBJ2-1	TGCGCCAGCAGTCGTACCAGAGGAGAGCAGTTCTTC	CASSRTRGEQFF
-	many	TRBV20-1	TRBJ2-1	TGCAGTGCTAGAGATTCGGCAGGGGGGCGCGACAATGAGCAGTTCTTC	CSARDSAGGRDNEQFF
-	many	TRBV12-3/TRBV12-4	TRBJ1-5	TGTGCCAGCGGGGCAGTTCTGGTATCAAATCAGCCCCAGCATTTT	CASGAVLVSNQPQHF
TRBD2	many	TRBV7-9	TRBJ2-4	TGTGCCAGCAGCTTAGCGCTCGGCGGGAGTAGGGACATTCAGTACTTC	CASSLALGGSRDIQYF
-	many	TRBV7-6	TRBJ1-3	TGTGCCAGCAGCTTCTCCCTGGGGCAGGATGGGGCTGGAAACACCATATATTTT	CASSFSLGQDGAGNTIYF
TRBD2	many	TRBV12-3/TRBV12-4	TRBJ2-5	TGTGCCAGCAGTCCCGGGACTAGCGGGGGGGCCGGGAAGACCCAGTACTTC	CASSPGTSGGAGKTQYF
TRBD1	many	TRBV5-1	TRBJ1-2	TGCGCCAGCAGCCTGGGACAGGGTAATGGCTATGGCTACACCTTC	CASSLGQGNGYGYTF
TRBD1	many	TRBV20-1	TRBJ2-6	TGCAGTGCTATCACAGGGGTTAGGTCTGGGGCCAACGTCCTGACTTTC	CSAITGVRSGANVLTF
-	many	TRBV12-3/TRBV12-4	TRBJ1-3	TGTGCCAGCAGTTTAAGTTCTGGAAACACCATATATTTT	CASSLSSGNTIYF
-	-	TRBV3-1	TRBJ2-3	TGTGCCAGCAGCCAGGATAGACTCCACGACACAGATACGCAGTATTTT	CASSQDRLHDTDTQYF
-	many	TRBV5-5	TRBJ1-1	TGTGCCAGCAGCCCCTCGAACAGCTTCGAAGCTTTCTTT	CASSPSNSFEAFF
-	many	TRBV6-1	TRBJ1-5	TGTGCCAGCAGTTTGGACAGCCCCAATCAGCCCCAGCATTTT	CASSLDSPNQPQHF
-	many	TRBV5-1	TRBJ1-4	TGCGCCAGCAGGCGGGGCTCCGGCGAAAAACTGTTTTTT	CASRRGSGEKLFF
TRBD1	many	TRBV6-5	TRBJ2-1	TGTGCCAGCAGTTACTCGACAGGGGGCGGGTTGAATGAGCAGTTCTTC	CASSYSTGGGLNEQFF
-	many	TRBV3-1	TRBJ2-7	TGTGCCAGCAGCCAAGCGGGGACACCTTACGAGCAGTACTTC	CASSQAGTPYEQYF
TRBD2	many	TRBV9	TRBJ2-1	TGTGCCAGCAGCCCCGGGGGGGAGCTCAATGAGCAGTTCTTC	CASSPGGELNEQFF
-	-	TRBV29-1	TRBJ1-3	TGCAGCGTAGCCTTGGGACCTGGAAAAAACATATATTTT	CSVALGPGKNIYF
-	many	TRBV5-1	TRBJ2-7	TGCGCCAGCAGCTTGGCCCCGGGGGACAACTCCTACGAGCAGTACTTC	CASSLAPGDNSYEQYF
-	-	TRBV28	TRBJ1-2	TGTGCCAGCAGTCTAAACCGGGGGACTGGCTACACCTTC	CASSLNRGTGYTF
-	many	TRBV20-1	TRBJ2-2	TGCAGTGCTAGAACAGGGAATGCAGGGAAGCAAGACGGGGAGCTGTTTTTT	CSARTGNAGKQDGELFF
-	many	TRBV7-2	TRBJ1-1	TGTGCCAGCAGCTTTTGGGGGGGGGTGAACACTGAAGCTTTCTTT	CASSFWGGVNTEAFF
-	many	TRBV10-3	TRBJ2-7	TGTGCCATCAGTGAGGCCTACGAGCAGTACTTC	CAISEAYEQYF
TRBD2	many	TRBV11-2	TRBJ2-3	TGTGCCAGCAGCTTAGATATGGGGACGTTCGACAGCGGGAGGGACCCAGATACGCAGTATTTT	CASSLDMGTFDSGRDPDTQYF
-	many	TRBV12-3/TRBV12-4	TRBJ2-1	TGTGCCAGCAGTTTAGCGGGGGGGCTCTTCAATGAGCAGTTCTTC	CASSLAGGLFNEQFF
-	many	TRBV11-2	TRBJ1-2	TGTGCCAGCAGCTCCAGGGGATTCGACTATGGCTACACCTTC	CASSSRGFDYGYTF
-	many	TRBV20-1	TRBJ2-6	TGCAGTGCTCCCCTTGGGGGATTGAGTACTGGGGCCAACGTCCTGACTTTC	CSAPLGGLSTGANVLTF
TRBD2	many	TRBV6-1	TRBJ2-5	TGTGCCAGCAGCCCGGGGGGACCTCCCCAAGAGACCCAGTACTTC	CASSPGGPPQETQYF
-	many	TRBV20-1	TRBJ1-5	TGCAGTGCTAGAGCCCTGGACCCGTATAGCAATCAGCCCCAGCATTTT	CSARALDPYSNQPQHF